This T cell receptor beta chain was captured by sequencing in a study of cytomegalovirus exposure and HLA in healthy donors. PCR amplification relied on 60 Vbeta primers (plus 13 Jbeta primers). Profiled with immunoSEQ multiplex PCR; TCRdb holds only in-frame clones, not every one. The table records 100,000 or so clones, roughly 85% of them present only once. The germline V gene has CDR1 SQVTM and CDR2 ANQGSEA. This CDR3 is built from 15 residues. V was cut by 1 base and J by 1 base, with 12 bases left in between. The rearrangement joins TRBV29-1 to TRBJ2-3; D may be TRBD1 (5 bases). The sample consisted of PBMCs. This clonotype was sampled from a man aged 30 to 45 in good health and CMV-seronegative. The CDR3 nucleotides read TGCAGCGTTGAAGTGGCCAGGGTGGGCACAGATACGCAGTATTTT. Its protein product is CSVEVARVGTDTQYF.